This section outlines one T cell receptor (beta chain) sequence together with its context. Its antigen remains undetermined. No per-base quality is available; no much larger clone lies one base away. The label giving this sample's time point can be read as: baseline before first vaccination. The vaccinee samples were drawn from two UK trials, COV001 and COV002, one of which was a single-blind randomized controlled phase 2/3 trial testing AZD1222 (ChAdOx1 nCoV-19) in healthy adults. For TCRbeta chain sequencing, PBMC samples were collected from trial participants at day 0 and at day 28 after the second dose. The data are from a study of T cell responses to AZD1222 COVID-19 vaccine (dated by TCRdb to the early 2020s). General notes on the study: AZD1222 recipients with second doses at about 4 weeks or about 12 weeks were pooled, because spike-specific TCR depth and breadth did not differ between schedules. TCR sequencing was performed for more than 230 trial participants, of whom some 200 were given two doses of AZD1222 and some 26 were given two doses of MenACWY control vaccine. Enrollment into the trials was organized by age into subgroups of 18-55, 56-69 and 70-plus years, and those subgroups contained about 160, 30 and 59 TCR-sequenced participants, respectively. Overall results and qualifications from the work: Participants were mostly white British and included more females than males, and it was suggested by the authors that clonal diversity may have been underestimated. Spike-specific TCR breadth and depth rose significantly after two AZD1222 doses compared with day 0 and with MenACWY recipients. The 56-69-year group was small, and its depth increase did not reach significance, likely because of low power. CD4 TCRs associated with the vaccine covered the entire spike protein, and the dominant responses were in regions 160-218 and 743-854. Reportedly, close to half of the unique spike-specific TCRs recognized epitopes lying outside the regions that are mutated in the B.1.351 and B.1.1.7 variants. Conclusions about previously exposed vaccinees are limited because only six or seven AZD1222 recipients were SARS-CoV-2 seropositive at baseline. Because no day 14 peak-response samples were available, repertoires were characterized only after the peak T cell response.

The CDR3 regions of human TCRbeta chains were subjected to immunosequencing. The authors processed their data as follows. TCRs in the repertoires were matched against a reference library of SARS-CoV-2-specific TCRs that had been generated with the MIRA antigen-specificity platform. Breadth meant the fraction of unique TCRs that were SARS-CoV-2-associated, whereas depth meant the fraction of total T cells that were SARS-CoV-2-associated. Using the MIRA data, each spike-specific TCR was mapped to the spike region that the TCR reacts to and placed in a CD4 or CD8 class. Log10-transformed breadth and depth values were compared by one-way ANOVA with Sidak's multiple comparisons tests. In its TCRdb copy, this immuneACCESS table keeps in-frame sequences only and misses some clones. Where compared with another copy, unresolved V genes explain less than half of these, and the others have no known cause. V, J and clone size derive from that table, while D and trimming were established from the DNA sequence. Within this sample are about 190,000 clones, with more than 75% of them counted one time only. The ten largest clones take up 0.95% to 1% of the sample.

The CDR3, from cysteine to phenylalanine, totals 15 residues. Only CDR3 DNA remains: 45 bases, in frame from the first base. In the germline V gene, CDR1 corresponds to SGHTA and CDR2 to FQGNSA. The junction carries 17 bases between V and J, which are trimmed by 6 bases and 2 bases respectively. The sample in question was peripheral blood, obtained on day 0 of AZD1222 vaccination. The TCR was taken from an adult in good health. The V and J genes are TRBV7-2 and TRBJ2-7; TRBD1 might be the D gene, on 6 matching bases. The CDR3 region has the sequence CASSKTGTRTYEQYF. The nucleotide sequence reads as follows: TGTGCCAGCAGTAAAACCGGGACAAGGACCTACGAGCAGTACTTC.